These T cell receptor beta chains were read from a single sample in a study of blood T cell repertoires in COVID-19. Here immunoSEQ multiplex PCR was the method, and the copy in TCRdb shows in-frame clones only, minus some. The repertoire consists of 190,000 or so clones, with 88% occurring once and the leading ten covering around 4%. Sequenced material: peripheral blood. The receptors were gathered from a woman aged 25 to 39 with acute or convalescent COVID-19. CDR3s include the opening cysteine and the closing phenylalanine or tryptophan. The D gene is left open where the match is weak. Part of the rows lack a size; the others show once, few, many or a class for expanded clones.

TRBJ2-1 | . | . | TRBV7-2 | TGTGCCAGCAGCTTAGCGGCCCTTTACAATGAGCAGTTCTTC | CASSLAALYNEQFF
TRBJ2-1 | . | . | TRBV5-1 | TGCGCCAGCACTCGGAACTACCTCAAACGGGACTTTAATGAGCAGTTCTTC | CASTRNYLKRDFNEQFF
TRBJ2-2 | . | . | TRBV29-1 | TGCAGCGTGAAGGGTACAGGGACGAACACCGGGGAGCTGTTTTTT | CSVKGTGTNTGELFF
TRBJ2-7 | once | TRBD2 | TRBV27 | TGTGCCAGCAGTTTTTGGGGGAGGGTCGACGAGCAGTACTTC | CASSFWGRVDEQYF
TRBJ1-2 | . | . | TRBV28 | TGTGCCAGCAGCTTAGCCACAGACTATGGCTACACCTTC | CASSLATDYGYTF
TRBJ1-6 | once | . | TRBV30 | TGTGCCTGGGTCTACCCCGGACAGTATAATTCACCCCTCCACTTT | CAWVYPGQYNSPLHF
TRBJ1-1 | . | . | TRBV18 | TGTGCCAGCTCGGAAGGGGGTGAAGCTTTCTTT | CASSEGGEAFF
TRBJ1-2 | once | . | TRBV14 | TGTGCCAGCAGCCAACTTCCCAGCTATGGCTACACCTTC | CASSQLPSYGYTF
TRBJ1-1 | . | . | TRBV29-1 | TGCAGCGTTGAAGACAGGGGTGAAGCTTTCTTT | CSVEDRGEAFF
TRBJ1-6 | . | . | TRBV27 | TGTGCCAGCCTTCGATCAGGGCGAAATAATTCACCCCTCCACTTT | CASLRSGRNNSPLHF
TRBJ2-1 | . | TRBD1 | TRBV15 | TGTGCCACCAGCAGGAGGGACAGATACAATGAGCAGTTCTTC | CATSRRDRYNEQFF
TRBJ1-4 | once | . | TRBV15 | TGTGCCACCAGCAGGGGGCACGGGGAAAAACTGTTTTTT | CATSRGHGEKLFF
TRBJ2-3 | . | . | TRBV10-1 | TGCGCCAGCAGCCCGGGAACAGATACGCAGTATTTT | CASSPGTDTQYF
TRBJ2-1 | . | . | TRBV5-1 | TGCGCCAGCAGCTTGGCGGACAACTCCTACAATGAGCAGTTCTTC | CASSLADNSYNEQFF
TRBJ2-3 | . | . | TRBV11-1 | TGTGCCAGCAGCTTTACCAGAGATACGCAGTATTTT | CASSFTRDTQYF
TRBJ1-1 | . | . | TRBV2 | TGTGCCAGCAGTTCAGTCGACAGCTTTCTTGAAGCTTTCTTT | CASSSVDSFLEAFF
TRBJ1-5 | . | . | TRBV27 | TGTGCCAGAGGGGTTGGCAGGGTGGGCAATCAGCCCCAGCATTTT | CARGVGRVGNQPQHF
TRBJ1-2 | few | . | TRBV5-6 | TGTGCCAGCAGCTTAAACAGATTCTATGGCTACACCTTC | CASSLNRFYGYTF
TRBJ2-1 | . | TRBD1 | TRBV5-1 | TGCGCCAGCAGCGCCCCGCCGGGACAGGGGGTCAATGAGCAGTTCTTC | CASSAPPGQGVNEQFF
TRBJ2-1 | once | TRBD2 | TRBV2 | TGTGCCAGCTCCGGGACTAGGGGCTACAATGAGCAGTTCTTC | CASSGTRGYNEQFF